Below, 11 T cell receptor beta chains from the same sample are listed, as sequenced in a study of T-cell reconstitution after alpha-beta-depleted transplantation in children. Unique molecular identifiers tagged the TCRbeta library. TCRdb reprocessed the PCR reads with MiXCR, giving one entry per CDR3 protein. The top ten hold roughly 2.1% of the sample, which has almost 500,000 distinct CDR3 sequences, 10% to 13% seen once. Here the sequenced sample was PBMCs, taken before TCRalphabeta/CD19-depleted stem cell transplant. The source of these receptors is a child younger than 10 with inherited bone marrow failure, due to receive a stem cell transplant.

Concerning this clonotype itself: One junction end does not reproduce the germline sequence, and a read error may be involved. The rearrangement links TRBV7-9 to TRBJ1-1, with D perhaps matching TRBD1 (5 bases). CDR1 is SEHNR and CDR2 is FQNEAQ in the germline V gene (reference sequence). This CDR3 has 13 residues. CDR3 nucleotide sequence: TGTGCCTGCAGCCTCACCGGGGGGACTGAAGCTTTCTTT. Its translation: CACSLTGGTEAFF.

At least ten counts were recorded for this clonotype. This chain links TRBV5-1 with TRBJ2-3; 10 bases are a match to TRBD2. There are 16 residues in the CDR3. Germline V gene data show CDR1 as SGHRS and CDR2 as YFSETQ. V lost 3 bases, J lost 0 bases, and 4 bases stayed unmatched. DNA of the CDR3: TGCGCCAGCAGCTCCGGACTAGCGGCTAGCACAGATACGCAGTATTTT. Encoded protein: CASSSGLAASTDTQYF.

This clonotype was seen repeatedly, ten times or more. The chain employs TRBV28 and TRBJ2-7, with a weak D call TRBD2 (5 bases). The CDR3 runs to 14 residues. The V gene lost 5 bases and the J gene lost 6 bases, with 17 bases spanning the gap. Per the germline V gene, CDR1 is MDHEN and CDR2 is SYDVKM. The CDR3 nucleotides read TGTGCCAGCAGTCCCGGAGGATGGGCGCTCGAGCAGTACTTC. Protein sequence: CASSPGGWALEQYF.

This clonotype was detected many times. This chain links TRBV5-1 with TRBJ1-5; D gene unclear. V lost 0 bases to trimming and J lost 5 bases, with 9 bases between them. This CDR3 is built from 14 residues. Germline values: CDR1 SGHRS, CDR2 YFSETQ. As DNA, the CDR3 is TGCGCCAGCAGCTTGGGGTCTGTAGATCAGCCCCAGCATTTT. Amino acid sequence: CASSLGSVDQPQHF.

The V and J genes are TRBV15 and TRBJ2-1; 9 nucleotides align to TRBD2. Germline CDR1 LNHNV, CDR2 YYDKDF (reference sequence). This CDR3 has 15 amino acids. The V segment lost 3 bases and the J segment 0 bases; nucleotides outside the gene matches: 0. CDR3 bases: TGTGCCACCAGCAGGACTAGCGGCTCCTACAATGAGCAGTTCTTC. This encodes CATSRTSGSYNEQFF. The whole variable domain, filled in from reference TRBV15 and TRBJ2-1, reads DAMVIQNPRYQVTQFGKPVTLSCSQTLNHNVMYWYQQKSSQAPKLLFHYYDKDFNNEADTPDNFQSRRPNTSFCFLDIRSPGLGDTAMYLCATSRTSGSYNEQFFGPGTRLTVL.

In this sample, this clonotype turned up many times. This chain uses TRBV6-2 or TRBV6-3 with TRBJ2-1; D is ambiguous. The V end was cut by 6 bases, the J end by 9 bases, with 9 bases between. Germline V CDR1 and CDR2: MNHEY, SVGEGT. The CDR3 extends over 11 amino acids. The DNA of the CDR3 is TGTGCCAGCAGAGCAGTCCTTGAGCAGTTCTTC. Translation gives CASRAVLEQFF.

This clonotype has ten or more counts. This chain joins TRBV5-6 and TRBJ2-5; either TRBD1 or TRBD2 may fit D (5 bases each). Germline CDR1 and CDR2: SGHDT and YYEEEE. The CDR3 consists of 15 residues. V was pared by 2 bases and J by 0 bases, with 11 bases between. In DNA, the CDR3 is TGTGCCAGCAGCTTCCTTGGGGGACACCAAGAGACCCAGTACTTC. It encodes CASSFLGGHQETQYF.

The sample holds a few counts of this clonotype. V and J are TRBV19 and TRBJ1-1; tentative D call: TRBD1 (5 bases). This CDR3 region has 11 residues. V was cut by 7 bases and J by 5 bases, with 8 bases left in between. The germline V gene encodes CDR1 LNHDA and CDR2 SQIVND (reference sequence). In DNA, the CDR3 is TGTGCCAGTATGAGGGGTACTGAAGCTTTCTTT. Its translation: CASMRGTEAFF.

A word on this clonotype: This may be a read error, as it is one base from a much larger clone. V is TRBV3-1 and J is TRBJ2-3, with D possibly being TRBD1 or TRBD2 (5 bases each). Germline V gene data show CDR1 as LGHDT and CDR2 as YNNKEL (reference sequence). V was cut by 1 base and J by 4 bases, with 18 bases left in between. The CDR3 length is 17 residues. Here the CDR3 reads CASSQGSVKGSPDTQYF. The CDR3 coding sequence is TGTGCCAGCAGCCAAGGTTCAGTGAAGGGGAGCCCAGATACGCAGTATTTT.

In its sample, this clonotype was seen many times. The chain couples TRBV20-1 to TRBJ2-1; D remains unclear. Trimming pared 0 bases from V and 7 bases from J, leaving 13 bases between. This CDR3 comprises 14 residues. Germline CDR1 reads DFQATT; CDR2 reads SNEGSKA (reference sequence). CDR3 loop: CSARDFWTANEQFF. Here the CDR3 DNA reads TGCAGTGCTAGAGATTTTTGGACCGCAAATGAGCAGTTCTTC.

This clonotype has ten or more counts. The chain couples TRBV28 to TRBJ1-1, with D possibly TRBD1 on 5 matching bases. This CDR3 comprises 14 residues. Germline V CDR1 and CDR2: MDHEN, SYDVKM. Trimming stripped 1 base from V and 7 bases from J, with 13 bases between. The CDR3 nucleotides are TGTGCCAGCAGTTTATTTGGAGGGACCGATGAAGCTTTCTTT. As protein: CASSLFGGTDEAFF.